The 4 T cell receptor beta chains below all came from one sample that was sequenced in a study of cytomegalovirus exposure and HLA in healthy donors. PCR involved 60 Vbeta and 13 Jbeta primers. The assay was immunoSEQ multiplex PCR, and TCRdb's table has in-frame clones only and misses some. In the table there are under 200,000 clones, approximately 11% of which are singletons. Material: PBMCs. The receptors were sampled from a man between 45 and 60 years old in good health and CMV-seropositive.

The rearrangement links TRBV13 to TRBJ1-4; 8 bases fit TRBD1. CDR1 PRHDT and CDR2 FYEKMQ come from the germline V gene (reference sequence). The J segment lost 4 bases and the V segment lost 5 bases, leaving 6 bases of the junction unmatched. The CDR3 sequence is 15 residues long. The CDR3 is CASSGTGGLNEKLFF. CDR3 in DNA: TGTGCCAGCAGCGGAACAGGGGGGCTTAATGAAAAACTGTTTTTT.

This clone was detected only a few times. The chain carries TRBV2 and TRBJ2-2, with TRBD2 as a possible D gene (5 bases). V lost 2 bases, J lost 1 base, and 8 bases lay in between. This CDR3 is 15 amino acids long. Per germline, CDR1 SNHLY and CDR2 FYNNEI. The CDR3 protein is CASSENGKNTGELFF. The CDR3 nucleotides read TGTGCCAGCAGTGAAAACGGGAAGAACACCGGGGAGCTGTTTTTT.

The CDR3 is CASSVVNRSTDTQYF. The CDR3 DNA reads as TGTGCCAGCAGCGTAGTTAACAGGAGCACAGATACGCAGTATTTT. The rearrangement uses TRBV9 and TRBJ2-3, with a weak D call TRBD1 (5 bases). Per the germline V gene, CDR1 is SGDLS and CDR2 is YYNGEE. The germline V and J ends were trimmed by 0 bases and 0 bases, with 8 bases remaining between them. There are 15 residues in the CDR3.

The V and J genes are TRBV7-9 and TRBJ2-5; TRBD1 agrees at 8 bases. The CDR3 spans 15 residues. V gave up 2 bases and J gave up 3 bases; unmatched junction bases: 5. CDR1 is SEHNR, CDR2 FQNEAQ, per germline (reference sequence). CDR3 sequence reads: CASSLTGGGKETQYF. CDR3 bases: TGTGCCAGCAGCTTAACAGGGGGAGGTAAAGAGACCCAGTACTTC.